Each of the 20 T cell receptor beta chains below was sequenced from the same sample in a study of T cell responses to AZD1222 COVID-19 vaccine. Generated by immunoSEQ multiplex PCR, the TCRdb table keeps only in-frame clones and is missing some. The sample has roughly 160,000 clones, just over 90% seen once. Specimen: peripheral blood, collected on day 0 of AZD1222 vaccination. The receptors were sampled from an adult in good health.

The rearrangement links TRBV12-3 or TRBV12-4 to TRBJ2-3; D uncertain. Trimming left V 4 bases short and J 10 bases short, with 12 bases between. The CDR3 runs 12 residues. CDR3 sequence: CASSSGTSAQYF. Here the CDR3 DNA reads TGTGCCAGCAGTTCCGGTACCTCGGCGCAGTATTTT.

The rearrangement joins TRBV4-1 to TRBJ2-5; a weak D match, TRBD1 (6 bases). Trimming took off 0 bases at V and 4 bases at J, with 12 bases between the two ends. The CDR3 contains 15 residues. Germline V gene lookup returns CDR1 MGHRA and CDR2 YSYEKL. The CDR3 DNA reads TGCGCCAGCAGCCAAGAGGGGGCCTGGATAGAGACCCAGTACTTC. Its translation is CASSQEGAWIETQYF.

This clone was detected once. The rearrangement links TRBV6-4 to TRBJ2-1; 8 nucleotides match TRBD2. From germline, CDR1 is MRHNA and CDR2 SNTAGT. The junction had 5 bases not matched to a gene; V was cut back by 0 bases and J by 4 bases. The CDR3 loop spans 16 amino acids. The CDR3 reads CASSDSVTSVYNEQFF. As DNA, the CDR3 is TGTGCCAGCAGTGACTCAGTGACTAGCGTGTACAATGAGCAGTTCTTC.

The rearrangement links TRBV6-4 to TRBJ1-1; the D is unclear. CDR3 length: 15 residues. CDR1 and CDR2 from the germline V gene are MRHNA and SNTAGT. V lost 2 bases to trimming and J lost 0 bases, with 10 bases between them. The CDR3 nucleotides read TGTGCCAGCAGTGACCCCGGAGGGATGAACACTGAAGCTTTCTTT. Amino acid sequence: CASSDPGGMNTEAFF.

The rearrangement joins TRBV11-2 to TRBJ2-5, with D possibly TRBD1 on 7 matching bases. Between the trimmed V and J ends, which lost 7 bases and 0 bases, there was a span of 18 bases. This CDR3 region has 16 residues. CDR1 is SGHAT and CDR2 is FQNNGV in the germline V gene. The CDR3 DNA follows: TGTGCCAGCACCCCAGGGGGGACGGTGTACCAAGAGACCCAGTACTTC. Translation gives CASTPGGTVYQETQYF.

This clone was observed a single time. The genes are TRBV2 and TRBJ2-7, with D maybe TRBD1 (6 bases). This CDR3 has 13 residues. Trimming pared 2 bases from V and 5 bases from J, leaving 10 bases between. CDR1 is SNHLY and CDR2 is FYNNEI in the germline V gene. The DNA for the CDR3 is TGTGCCAGCAGTGAAAGGAAGGGGGACGAGCAGTACTTC. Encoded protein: CASSERKGDEQYF.

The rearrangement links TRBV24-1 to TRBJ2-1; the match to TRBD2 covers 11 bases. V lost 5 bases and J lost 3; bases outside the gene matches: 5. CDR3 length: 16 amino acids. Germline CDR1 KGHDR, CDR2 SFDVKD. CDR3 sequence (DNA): TGTGCCACCAGTGGGGTGACTAGCGGGGACTACAATGAGCAGTTCTTC. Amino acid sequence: CATSGVTSGDYNEQFF.

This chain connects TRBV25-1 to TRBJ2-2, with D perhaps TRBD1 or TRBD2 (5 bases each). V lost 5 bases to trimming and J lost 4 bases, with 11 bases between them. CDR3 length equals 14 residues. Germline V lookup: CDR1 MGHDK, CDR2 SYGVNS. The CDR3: CASSPGTLTGELFF. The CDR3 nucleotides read TGTGCCAGCAGTCCCGGGACCCTCACCGGGGAGCTGTTTTTT.

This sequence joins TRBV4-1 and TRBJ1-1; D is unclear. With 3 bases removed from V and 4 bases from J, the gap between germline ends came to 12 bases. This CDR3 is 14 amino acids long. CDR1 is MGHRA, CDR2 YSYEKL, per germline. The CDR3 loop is CASSQVTLRTEAFF. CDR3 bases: TGCGCCAGCAGCCAGGTTACACTCCGCACTGAAGCTTTCTTT.

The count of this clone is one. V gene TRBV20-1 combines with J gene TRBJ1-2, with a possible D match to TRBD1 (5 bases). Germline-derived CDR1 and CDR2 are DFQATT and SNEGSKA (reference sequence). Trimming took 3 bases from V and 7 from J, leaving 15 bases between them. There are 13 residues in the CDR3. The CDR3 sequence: CSASSGTVGGYTF. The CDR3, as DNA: TGCAGTGCTAGTTCGGGGACCGTAGGTGGCTACACCTTC.

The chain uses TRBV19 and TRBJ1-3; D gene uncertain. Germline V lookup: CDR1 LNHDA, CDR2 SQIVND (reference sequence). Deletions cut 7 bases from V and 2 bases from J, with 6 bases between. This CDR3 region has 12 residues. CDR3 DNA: TGTGCCAGTAATCTCGCTGGAAACACCATATATTTT. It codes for CASNLAGNTIYF.

CDR3 residues: CASSEAGAGGQPQHF. The CDR3 region has the DNA TGTGCCAGCAGTGAAGCTGGAGCAGGGGGGCAGCCCCAGCATTTT. The chain combines TRBV2 with TRBJ1-5, with 7 bases lining up with TRBD1. Germline CDR1 reads SNHLY; CDR2 reads FYNNEI. The CDR3 has 15 amino acids. The V and J ends lost 0 bases and 7 bases, in that order; junction bases with no gene match: 6.

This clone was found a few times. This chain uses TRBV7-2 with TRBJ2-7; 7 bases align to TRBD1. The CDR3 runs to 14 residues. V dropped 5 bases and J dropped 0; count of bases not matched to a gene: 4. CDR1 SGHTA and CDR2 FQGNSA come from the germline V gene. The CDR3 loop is CASSTDRDSYEQYF. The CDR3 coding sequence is TGTGCCAGCAGCACAGACAGGGACTCCTACGAGCAGTACTTC.

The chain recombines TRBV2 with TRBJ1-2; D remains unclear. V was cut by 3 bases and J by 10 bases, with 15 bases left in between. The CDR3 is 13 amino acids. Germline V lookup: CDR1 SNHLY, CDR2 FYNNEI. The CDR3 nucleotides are TGTGCCAGCAGTGAGGAGACTCCGGGTTACTACACCTTC. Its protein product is CASSEETPGYYTF. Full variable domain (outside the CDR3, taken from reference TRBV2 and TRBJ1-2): EPEVTQTPSHQVTQMGQEVILRCVPISNHLYFYWYRQILGQKVEFLVSFYNNEISEKSEIFDDQFSVERPDGSNFTLKIRSTKLEDSAMYFCASSEETPGYYTFGSGTRLTVV.

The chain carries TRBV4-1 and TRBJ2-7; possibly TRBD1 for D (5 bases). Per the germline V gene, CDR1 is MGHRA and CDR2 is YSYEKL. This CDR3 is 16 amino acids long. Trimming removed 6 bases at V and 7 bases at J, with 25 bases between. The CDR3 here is CASRSTSTAPLGEQYF. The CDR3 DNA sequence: TGCGCCAGCAGGTCAACTTCGACAGCGCCCTTGGGGGAGCAGTACTTC.

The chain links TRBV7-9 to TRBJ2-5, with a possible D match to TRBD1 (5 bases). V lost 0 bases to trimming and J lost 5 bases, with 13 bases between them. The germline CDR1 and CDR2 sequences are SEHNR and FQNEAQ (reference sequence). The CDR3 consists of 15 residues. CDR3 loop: CASSLASSAGETQYF. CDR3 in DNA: TGTGCCAGCAGCTTAGCTTCCTCGGCAGGGGAGACCCAGTACTTC.

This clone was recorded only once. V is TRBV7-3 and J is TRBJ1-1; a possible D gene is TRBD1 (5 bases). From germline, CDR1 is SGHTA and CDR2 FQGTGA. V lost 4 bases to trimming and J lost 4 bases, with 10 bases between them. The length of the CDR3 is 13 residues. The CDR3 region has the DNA TGTGCCAGCAGCTCCCCCGGGGGCACTGAAGCTTTCTTT. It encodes CASSSPGGTEAFF.

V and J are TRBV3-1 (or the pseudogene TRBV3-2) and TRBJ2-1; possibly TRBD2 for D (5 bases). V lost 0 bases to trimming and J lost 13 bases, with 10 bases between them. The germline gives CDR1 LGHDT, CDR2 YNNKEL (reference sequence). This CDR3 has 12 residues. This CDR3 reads CASSQEPSPQFF. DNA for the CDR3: TGTGCCAGCAGCCAAGAACCTAGCCCACAGTTCTTC.

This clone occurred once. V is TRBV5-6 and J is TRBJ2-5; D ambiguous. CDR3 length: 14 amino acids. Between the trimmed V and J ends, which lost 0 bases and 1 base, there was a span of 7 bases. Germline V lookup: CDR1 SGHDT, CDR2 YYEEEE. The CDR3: CASSLGQIQETQYF. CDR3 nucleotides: TGTGCCAGCAGCTTGGGGCAGATCCAAGAGACCCAGTACTTC.

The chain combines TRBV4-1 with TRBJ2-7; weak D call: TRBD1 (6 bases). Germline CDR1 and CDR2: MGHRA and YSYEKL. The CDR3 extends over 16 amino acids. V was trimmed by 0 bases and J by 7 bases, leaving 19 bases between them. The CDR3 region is CASSQDPRQAPLEQYF. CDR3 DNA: TGCGCCAGCAGCCAAGATCCCCGACAGGCCCCATTAGAGCAGTACTTC.